This is a list of T cell receptor beta chains from one sample in a study of Graves' ophthalmopathy and Graves' hyperthyroidism. TCRdb re-analysed the multiplex PCR reads in MiXCR, keeping a single row per CDR3 protein. The top ten clones hold approximately 7% of a sample with hundreds of thousands of distinct CDR3 sequences, 22% of them seen once. Sequencing was carried out using peripheral blood. The receptors stem from a woman under 30 with stable Graves' hyperthyroidism. Some clones in this sample may be carry-over from other donors' samples. The CDR3 runs from the conserved cysteine through the conserved F or W. Fields, in order: clone size, V gene, J gene, D gene, CDR3 DNA, CDR3 protein. A D gene is named only where the DNA matches it firmly. A row's size may be missing; if present it is once, few, many or a size class.

>many|TRBV7-8|TRBJ1-5|TRBD1
TGTGCCAGCAGCTCGCATCAGGGGGCTCTCAATCAGCCCCAGCATTTT
CASSSHQGALNQPQHF
>many|TRBV15|TRBJ1-5|TRBD1
TGTGCCACCAGCAGAGAACCCGCTGGACAGGGGGCTCGGAATCAGCCCCAGCATTTT
CATSREPAGQGARNQPQHF
>many|TRBV29-1|TRBJ2-7|TRBD1
TGCAGCATTTTGTCCGGGACAGGGAGCTACGAGCAGTACTTC
CSILSGTGSYEQYF
>-|TRBV28|TRBJ1-1|-
TGTGCCAGCAGTTTATTGGCGGGCTGGGATGAAGCTTTCTTT
CASSLLAGWDEAFF
>many|TRBV6-1|TRBJ2-7|-
TGTGCCAGCCTGGGGGGACCGGCAGGGTTGTACGAGCAGTACTTC
CASLGGPAGLYEQYF
>many|TRBV12-3/TRBV12-4|TRBJ2-5|-
TGTGCCAGCAGTTTCCCCCTATGGGGCAGCGCCCTCGGAAAAGAGTCCCAGTACTTC
CASSFPLWGSALGKESQYF
>few|TRBV29-1|TRBJ1-1|-
TGCAGCGTTGTTAGCATGAACACTGAAGCTTTCTTT
CSVVSMNTEAFF
>many|TRBV7-9|TRBJ2-5|TRBD1
TGTGCCAGCAGCAGGGGACAGGGGGAGACCCAGTACTTC
CASSRGQGETQYF
>-|TRBV28|TRBJ2-7|-
TGTGCCAGCAGTTCAGTACAGACCTACGATCAGTACTTC
CASSSVQTYDQYF
>many|TRBV14|TRBJ2-4|-
TGTGCCAGCAGCCCCTGGGCAGCCAAAAACATTCAGTACTTC
CASSPWAAKNIQYF
>many|TRBV20-1|TRBJ2-7|TRBD2
TGCAGTACGAGAGCGGGAGGGGGATTTGCAGGCGAGCAGTACTTC
CSTRAGGGFAGEQYF
>many|TRBV29-1|TRBJ2-7|TRBD1
TGCAGCGTTGAAGTCCCCCGGGACAGTCCCTACGAGCAGTACTTC
CSVEVPRDSPYEQYF
>many|TRBV28|TRBJ1-1|-
TGTGCCAGCAACTCCCCCACAATGAACACTGAAGCTTTCTTT
CASNSPTMNTEAFF
>many|TRBV20-1|TRBJ2-7|-
TGCAGTGCTACAGGGCAGGAGTATGAGCAGTACTTC
CSATGQEYEQYF
>once|TRBV19|TRBJ1-1|TRBD1
TGTGCCAGTAGTTCGGGACAGGGGCGCCTAGGGAACACTGAAGCTTTCTTT
CASSSGQGRLGNTEAFF
>-|TRBV29-1|TRBJ2-7|-
TGCAGCGTTATGACGGGGGCGTACGAGCAGTACTTC
CSVMTGAYEQYF
>-|TRBV6-1|TRBJ1-1|-
TGTGCCAGCAGTGAAGGTCTATACATGAACACTGAAGCTTTCTTT
CASSEGLYMNTEAFF
>few|TRBV2|TRBJ2-5|-
TGTGCCAGCAGTGAAGTAAGGGGGCAAGAGACCCAGTACTTC
CASSEVRGQETQYF
>many|TRBV12-3/TRBV12-4|TRBJ2-2|TRBD1
TGTGCCAGCAGTAGTCCCGGGACAGGGATCGGGGAGCTGTTTTTT
CASSSPGTGIGELFF
>few|TRBV28|TRBJ1-2|TRBD1
TGTGCCAGCAGCTGGGGACAGGGGGCCAACTATGGCTACACCTTC
CASSWGQGANYGYTF
>many|TRBV30|TRBJ2-2|TRBD2
TGTGCCAAGGGACTAGCGGGACCCGGGGAGCTGTTTTTT
CAKGLAGPGELFF
>many|TRBV2|TRBJ1-1|TRBD1
TGTGCCAGCAGTAAAACAGGGGGTTTCACTGAAGCTTTCTTT
CASSKTGGFTEAFF
>many|TRBV6-1|TRBJ1-2|-
TGTGCCAGCAGTGAAACCGGCAGGTCCTATGGCTACACCTTC
CASSETGRSYGYTF
>many|TRBV11-1|TRBJ1-3|-
TGTGCCAGCAGCCCGCCGGGAGGTGGTCCTGGAAACACCATATATTTT
CASSPPGGGPGNTIYF
>many|TRBV5-1|TRBJ1-1|-
TGCGCCAGCAGCTTGGCGCAGGGCCTAAGGTTGGACACTGAAGCTTTCTTT
CASSLAQGLRLDTEAFF
>few|TRBV6-1|TRBJ1-2|-
TGTGCCAGCAGTGAAACCAAAGGCTACACCTTC
CASSETKGYTF
>many|TRBV30|TRBJ2-2|-
TGTGCCTGCCACCCTTTGAGGGGGGCGGGAACCGGGGAGCTGTTTTTT
CACHPLRGAGTGELFF
>many|TRBV6-5|TRBJ2-2|-
TGTGCCAGCAGTTACTCGGCAGCGAACACCGGGGAGCTGTTTTTT
CASSYSAANTGELFF
>many|TRBV20-1|TRBJ1-6|-
TGCAGTGCTAGAGTTACAGGGAAGCATTCACCCCTCCACTTT
CSARVTGKHSPLHF
>many|TRBV9|TRBJ1-5|-
TGTGCCAGCAGTGTAGACAGCAGCAATCAGCCCCAGCATTTT
CASSVDSSNQPQHF
>many|TRBV29-1|TRBJ1-1|TRBD1
TGCAGCGTTGGGACAGGGTTCTGGTACACTGAAGCTTTCTTT
CSVGTGFWYTEAFF
>many|TRBV28|TRBJ1-1|-
TGTGCCAGCGCCCTTCAGATGAACACTGAAGCTTTCTTT
CASALQMNTEAFF
>many|TRBV20-1|TRBJ2-6|TRBD1
TGCAGTGCTAGAGTTCCAGGGGGCGGCGGCGTCCTGACTTTC
CSARVPGGGGVLTF
>few|TRBV6-2/TRBV6-3|TRBJ2-7|TRBD2
TGTGCCAGCAGTTACACACCAAGACTAGCGGGCAGCTCCTACGAGCAGTACTTC
CASSYTPRLAGSSYEQYF
>many|TRBV6-1|TRBJ1-6|-
TGTGCCAGCAGTCAAACAGGCTACGCTTTTTCACCCCTCCACTTT
CASSQTGYAFSPLHF
>-|TRBV30|TRBJ1-4|-
TGTGCCTGGAGTGTTGGGACAGAAAAACTGTTTTTT
CAWSVGTEKLFF
>many|TRBV10-3|TRBJ1-3|-
TGTGCCATCAGTGACGGACGGATGCCTGGAAACACCATATATTTT
CAISDGRMPGNTIYF
>-|TRBV30|TRBJ1-6|-
TGTGCCTGGAGGGAAACAGGAGAAGATTCACCCCTCCACTTT
CAWRETGEDSPLHF
>-|TRBV6-2/TRBV6-3|TRBJ2-2|-
TGTGCCAGCAGCTCCGCTTGGACCGGGGAGCTGTTTTTT
CASSSAWTGELFF
>many|TRBV6-1|TRBJ1-2|TRBD1
TGTGCCAGCAGAAACAGGGGAGCCTATGGCTACACCTTC
CASRNRGAYGYTF
>many|TRBV7-2|TRBJ2-2|-
TGTGCCAGCAGCCTCTTTTCTGTAAACACCGGGGAGCTGTTTTTT
CASSLFSVNTGELFF
>many|TRBV12-5|TRBJ1-1|-
TGTGCTAGTGGTTTGGGGCGACAAAAGGGGACTGAAGCTTTCTTT
CASGLGRQKGTEAFF
>many|TRBV6-2/TRBV6-3|TRBJ1-1|-
TGTGCCAGCAGTTACCCGCTTGAGGCTGAAGCTTTCTTT
CASSYPLEAEAFF
>-|TRBV9|TRBJ2-6|-
TGTGCCAGCAGCGTCTATCATCTCGGTGGCTCTGGGGCCAACGTCCTGACTTTC
CASSVYHLGGSGANVLTF
>-|TRBV12-5|TRBJ1-2|TRBD1
TGTGCTAGTGGTGGACAGGCGTATGGCTACACCTTC
CASGGQAYGYTF
>many|TRBV27|TRBJ1-1|-
TGTGCCAGCAGTTCCGCAGCGGGGGCTATGAACACTGAAGCTTTCTTT
CASSSAAGAMNTEAFF
>many|TRBV6-5|TRBJ1-5|TRBD1
TGTGCCAGCAGATCCGACAGGGATCGCAATCAGCCCCAGCATTTT
CASRSDRDRNQPQHF
>-|TRBV4-1|TRBJ2-7|-
TGCGCCAGCAGCCAAGATGTCGAACTCTACGAGCAGTACTTC
CASSQDVELYEQYF